This T cell receptor (beta chain) was observed in a study of T cells in Graves' hyperthyroidism and ophthalmopathy. Turning to the study itself: Sampling of peripheral blood happened at initial diagnosis, prior to any treatment. Findings and caveats of the study: Blood shared most expanded thyroid clonotypes above 0.001.

The ends were cut back, 5 bases at V and 8 bases at J, with 16 bases in the middle. CDR1 is MNHNS and CDR2 is SASEGT in the germline V gene. The CDR3 extends over 14 amino acids. This clonotype was counted at least ten times. Its antigen is unknown. Hyperthyroidism patients were newly diagnosed, had disease duration under 2 months, and were aged 18 to 65 years. The source of the PBMCs was over 8.5 ml of fresh peripheral blood. RNA transcripts gave rise to amplified TCR beta CDR3 regions. Primed by the HTBI set, a first-round RT-PCR was run on the TCR CDR3. TCRdb recomputed calls from the multiplex PCR reads with MiXCR, one row per CDR3 protein. The sample has about 200,000 distinct CDR3 sequences, about a sixth seen once; the top ten hold 53%.

This sequence joins TRBV6-1 and TRBJ2-1, with D possibly matching TRBD2 (5 bases). The sequencing input was blood. This TCR came from a woman aged 45-65 years with Graves' hyperthyroidism. The CDR3 loop is CASSKRMEVDEQFF. CDR3 DNA: TGTGCCAGCAGTAAACGCATGGAGGTGGATGAGCAGTTCTTC.